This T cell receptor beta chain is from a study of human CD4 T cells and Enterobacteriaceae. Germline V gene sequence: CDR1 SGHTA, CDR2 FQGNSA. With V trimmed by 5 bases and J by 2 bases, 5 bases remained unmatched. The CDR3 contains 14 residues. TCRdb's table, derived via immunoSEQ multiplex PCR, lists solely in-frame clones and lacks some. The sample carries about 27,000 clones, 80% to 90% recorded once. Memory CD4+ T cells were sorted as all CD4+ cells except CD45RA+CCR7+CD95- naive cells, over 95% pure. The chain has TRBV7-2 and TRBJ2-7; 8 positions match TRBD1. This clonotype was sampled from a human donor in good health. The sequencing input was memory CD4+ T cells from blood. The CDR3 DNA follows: TGTGCCAGCAGCGTCGACAGGGGCCCCTACGAGCAGTACTTC. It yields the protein CASSVDRGPYEQYF.